This TCR beta chain came from a study of blood T cell repertoires in COVID-19. Study overall: Samples taken during acute and convalescent COVID-19 were collected in the United States, Italy and Spain. T cells, B-cell-depleted T cells, or PBMCs provided the cDNA or gDNA that served as material.

In the original workflow: Reference gene primers were amplified, and this amplification served to estimate nucleated cell counts. The protocol was immunoSEQ multiplex PCR, while the TCRdb copy is restricted to in-frame clones and leaves out a portion. The V and J calls and clone size were taken over from that table, and D and trimming were inferred from the DNA. Of 100,000 to 150,000 clones listed, about 83% are singletons. This CDR3 comprises 14 residues. Germline V CDR1 and CDR2: SGHDT, YYEEEE. Trimming removed 4 bases at V and 0 bases at J, with 10 bases between. The genes are TRBV5-6 and TRBJ1-1, with D possibly TRBD1 on 5 matching bases. The clonotype was recovered from a man between 60 and 70 years old with acute or convalescent COVID-19. Sequenced sample: peripheral blood. Here the CDR3 DNA reads TGTGCCAGCAGCCCCCGACAGCTGAACACTGAAGCTTTCTTT. It yields the protein CASSPRQLNTEAFF.